What follows are 29 T cell receptor beta chains derived from one specimen sequenced in a study of siplizumab effects on memory and regulatory T cells. The assay was immunoSEQ multiplex PCR, and TCRdb's table has in-frame clones only and misses some. The table includes tens of thousands of clones, more than 85% detected once. Material: CD8+ T cells sorted from blood. These receptors all stem from a human donor in good health.

The chain links TRBV7-9 to TRBJ2-1; 11 bases are shared with TRBD2. J lost 4 bases, V lost 2 bases, and 4 bases had no gene match. The CDR3 has 16 amino acids. Germline assignment: CDR1 SEHNR and CDR2 FQNEAQ (reference sequence). The DNA for the CDR3 is TGTGCCAGCAGCTTAACCGGGACTAGCGGTTACAATGAGCAGTTCTTC. Amino acids: CASSLTGTSGYNEQFF.

The rearrangement uses TRBV27 and TRBJ2-7; D unresolved. The V end was cut by 1 base, the J end by 0 bases, with 7 bases between. Germline V gene sequence: CDR1 MNHEY, CDR2 SMNVEV (reference sequence). CDR3 length: 14 residues. CDR3 nucleotides: TGTGCCAGCAGTTTATTTGAAGGCTCCTACGAGCAGTACTTC. Translation gives CASSLFEGSYEQYF.

The chain combines TRBV27 with TRBJ1-1, with D possibly matching TRBD1 (6 bases). CDR1 and CDR2 (germline): MNHEY, SMNVEV (reference sequence). The CDR3 loop spans 15 amino acids. Deletions cut 5 bases from V and 6 bases from J, with 19 bases between. The CDR3 DNA is TGTGCCAGCAGTCCGGGACGCTCGGGGGGCTCTGAAGCTTTCTTT. Protein: CASSPGRSGGSEAFF.

The CDR3 DNA reads TGCGCCAGCAGCTTGGGAGGGGTCCCCTACGAGCAGTACTTC. It codes for CASSLGGVPYEQYF. The chain is built from TRBV5-1 and TRBJ2-7; D may match TRBD1 or TRBD2 (5 bases each). Looked up from germline, CDR1 is SGHRS and CDR2 is YFSETQ. This CDR3 spans 14 amino acids. The germline V and J ends were trimmed by 0 bases and 2 bases, with 9 bases remaining between them.

V is TRBV5-6 and J is TRBJ1-3, with D tentatively TRBD1 (5 bases). From germline, CDR1 is SGHDT and CDR2 YYEEEE. The V end lost 4 bases, the J end lost 4 bases, and 12 bases lay between the germline ends. This CDR3 is 14 amino acids long. The CDR3 DNA sequence: TGTGCCAGCAGCGTAACAGGTCTCGGAAACACCATATATTTT. It specifies CASSVTGLGNTIYF.

The chain links TRBV9 to TRBJ2-1; D may correspond to TRBD1 or TRBD2 (5 bases each). Trimming stripped 0 bases from V and 8 bases from J, with 9 bases between. This CDR3 is built from 13 residues. Looked up from germline, CDR1 is SGDLS and CDR2 is YYNGEE. The CDR3 nucleotides are TGTGCCAGCAGCGTAGGGGGGTTCTATGAGCAGTTCTTC. It translates to CASSVGGFYEQFF. The complete variable domain, with remaining parts taken from reference TRBV9 and TRBJ2-1, reads DSGVTQTPKHLITATGQRVTLRCSPRSGDLSVYWYQQSLDQGLQFLIQYYNGEERAKGNILERFSAQQFPDLHSELNLSSLELGDSALYFCASSVGGFYEQFFGPGTRLTVL.

The rearrangement links TRBV7-6 to TRBJ2-3, with D perhaps TRBD1 (6 bases). V was clipped by 3 bases and J by 6 bases, with 16 bases between them. The germline CDR1 and CDR2 sequences are SGHVS and FNYEAQ. The CDR3 is made up of 15 amino acids. Written as DNA, the CDR3 is TGTGCCAGCAGCTTTCGGGACACAAAAGGGGATACGCAGTATTTT. This sequence encodes CASSFRDTKGDTQYF.

The chain couples TRBV30 to TRBJ1-1; TRBD1 is a possible D gene (5 bases). The germline V gene has CDR1 GTSNPN and CDR2 SVGIG (reference sequence). The CDR3 totals 13 residues. Trimming took off 2 bases at V and 5 bases at J, with 12 bases between the two ends. The CDR3: CAWSQGGGTEAFF. The CDR3 DNA reads as TGTGCCTGGAGTCAAGGTGGGGGGACTGAAGCTTTCTTT.

The genes are TRBV4-3 and TRBJ2-1, with TRBD1 matching over 8 bases. Germline CDR1 LGHNA, CDR2 YSLEER. Trimming at V came to 1 base and at J to 5 bases, leaving 4 bases not matched to a gene. The CDR3 is made up of 15 amino acids. Written as DNA, the CDR3 is TGCGCCAGCAGCCAAGGGACAGGGACCCACAATGAGCAGTTCTTC. Translated: CASSQGTGTHNEQFF.

The rearrangement joins TRBV27 to TRBJ1-6, with 8 bases fitting TRBD1. The V segment lost 7 bases and the J segment 11 bases; nucleotides outside the gene matches: 19. This CDR3 is 17 amino acids long. The V gene's germline CDR1 is MNHEY and CDR2 SMNVEV (reference sequence). CDR3 region: CASKRDRSSDGVAPLHF. DNA for the CDR3: TGTGCCAGCAAACGGGACAGGTCCAGCGATGGTGTGGCACCCCTCCACTTT.

The chain links TRBV5-4 to TRBJ2-3; D unresolved. The CDR3 length is 15 residues. Germline V gene data show CDR1 as SGHNT and CDR2 as YYREEE (reference sequence). V was pared by 4 bases and J by 5 bases, with 17 bases between. The CDR3 here is CASSTTDRFRDTQYF. As DNA, the CDR3 is TGTGCCAGCAGCACGACTGACCGCTTCAGAGATACGCAGTATTTT.

V is TRBV30 and J is TRBJ1-6; D gene ambiguous. V was clipped by 4 bases and J by 5 bases, with 9 bases between them. This CDR3 is built from 13 residues. Germline lookup yields CDR1 GTSNPN and CDR2 SVGIG (reference sequence). CDR3 in DNA: TGTGCCTGGACAGGCAATAATAATTCACCCCTCCACTTT. Translation: CAWTGNNNSPLHF. Complete variable domain (other parts from reference TRBV30 and TRBJ1-6): SQTIHQWPATLVQPVGSPLSLECTVEGTSNPNLYWYRQAAGRGLQLLFYSVGIGQISSEVPQNLSASRPQDRQFILSSKKLLLSDSGFYLCAWTGNNNSPLHFGNGTRLTVT.

J is TRBJ1-2 and V is TRBV27; D might be TRBD1 (5 bases). CDR1 is MNHEY, CDR2 SMNVEV, per germline (reference sequence). Trimming left V 5 bases short and J 2 bases short, with 9 bases between. CDR3 length equals 13 residues. The CDR3 sequence: CASSPTENYGYTF. In DNA, the CDR3 is TGTGCCAGCAGTCCGACAGAAAACTATGGCTACACCTTC.

J is TRBJ1-6 and V is TRBV10-3, with D possibly being TRBD1 (5 bases). Germline V CDR1 and CDR2: ENHRY, SYGVKD. The CDR3 runs to 14 residues. V was shortened by 3 bases and J by 10 bases, with 13 bases between the two germline ends. The CDR3 bases are TGTGCCATCAGTGAATGGGACCGTAGCTCACCCCTCCACTTT. This codes for CAISEWDRSSPLHF.

This chain links TRBV15 with TRBJ2-5; unclear D gene. V was pared by 1 base and J by 2 bases, with 5 bases between. CDR1 and CDR2 (germline): LNHNV, YYDKDF (reference sequence). The CDR3 extends over 13 amino acids. Written as DNA, the CDR3 is TGTGCCACCAGCAGAGTTAGGCAAGAGACCCAGTACTTC. Protein sequence: CATSRVRQETQYF.

The chain is built from TRBV7-2 and TRBJ2-1; D might be TRBD2 (6 bases). The V end was cut by 4 bases, the J end by 0 bases, with 10 bases between. CDR1 is SGHTA, CDR2 FQGNSA, per germline. The CDR3 is 15 residues long. CDR3 DNA sequence: TGTGCCAGCAGCTCTACCGGGAGCTCCTACAATGAGCAGTTCTTC. This encodes CASSSTGSSYNEQFF.

The V and J genes are TRBV6-6 and TRBJ1-5, with unresolved D. This CDR3 contains 15 residues. CDR1 MNHNY and CDR2 SVGAGI come from the germline V gene (reference sequence). Trimming took off 8 bases at V and 0 bases at J, with 14 bases between the two ends. The CDR3: CASGNGAYSNQPQHF. The CDR3 DNA reads as TGTGCCAGCGGAAACGGTGCGTATAGCAATCAGCCCCAGCATTTT.

This chain uses TRBV4-1 with TRBJ2-3; TRBD2 agrees at 7 bases. V dropped 0 bases and J dropped 2; count of bases not matched to a gene: 11. CDR3 size: 18 residues. CDR1 and CDR2 (germline): MGHRA, YSYEKL. The CDR3 sequence: CASSQDLLGGPHTDTQYF. The DNA of the CDR3 is TGCGCCAGCAGCCAAGATCTCCTGGGAGGGCCGCACACAGATACGCAGTATTTT.

The chain is built from TRBV9 and TRBJ2-7, with D possibly matching TRBD1 (5 bases). The germline V and J ends were trimmed by 7 bases and 5 bases, with 22 bases remaining between them. Germline lookup yields CDR1 SGDLS and CDR2 YYNGEE. The CDR3 length is 15 residues. CDR3 sequence reads: CASASGVAGFDEQYF. For the CDR3, the DNA is TGTGCCAGCGCCTCTGGGGTTGCAGGGTTTGACGAGCAGTACTTC. Complete variable domain (other parts from reference TRBV9 and TRBJ2-7): DSGVTQTPKHLITATGQRVTLRCSPRSGDLSVYWYQQSLDQGLQFLIQYYNGEERAKGNILERFSAQQFPDLHSELNLSSLELGDSALYFCASASGVAGFDEQYFGPGTRLTVT.

The rearrangement joins TRBV13 to TRBJ1-6; unclear D gene. In germline, CDR1 is PRHDT, CDR2 FYEKMQ (reference sequence). Trimming cost V 5 bases and J 0 bases, with 14 bases left between them. The CDR3 consists of 17 residues. DNA for the CDR3: TGTGCCAGCAGCCCCTACCCCGCAGGCTCCTATAATTCACCCCTCCACTTT. This translates into CASSPYPAGSYNSPLHF.

The CDR3: CASSVAGGNTEAFF. The DNA of the CDR3 is TGTGCCAGCAGCGTAGCCGGGGGAAACACTGAAGCTTTCTTT. This chain connects TRBV9 to TRBJ1-1; D is possibly TRBD1 (5 bases). The CDR3 runs to 14 residues. CDR1 is SGDLS, CDR2 YYNGEE, per germline. With 0 bases removed from V and 2 bases from J, the gap between germline ends came to 8 bases. Using reference TRBV9 and TRBJ1-1 for the parts outside the CDR3, the full variable domain is DSGVTQTPKHLITATGQRVTLRCSPRSGDLSVYWYQQSLDQGLQFLIQYYNGEERAKGNILERFSAQQFPDLHSELNLSSLELGDSALYFCASSVAGGNTEAFFGQGTRLTVV.

V usage is TRBV10-2 and J usage is TRBJ2-3; 11 positions match TRBD1. The CDR3 runs to 17 residues. Germline V gene lookup returns CDR1 WSHSY and CDR2 SAAADI. V dropped 0 bases and J dropped 4; count of bases not matched to a gene: 6. The CDR3 sequence: CASSESLPGQGADTQYF. CDR3 in DNA: TGCGCCAGCAGTGAGTCGCTGCCGGGACAGGGGGCAGATACGCAGTATTTT.

The chain combines TRBV13 with TRBJ2-7, with 10 bases lining up with TRBD1. With V trimmed by 3 bases and J by 5 bases, 7 bases remained unmatched. Germline values: CDR1 PRHDT, CDR2 FYEKMQ (reference sequence). The CDR3 is 15 amino acids. This chain's CDR3 is CASSFAGQGSHEQYF. The CDR3 DNA sequence: TGTGCCAGCAGCTTCGCGGGACAGGGGAGCCACGAGCAGTACTTC.

The chain couples TRBV4-1 to TRBJ2-3, with 7 bases aligning to TRBD2. Trimming cost V 1 base and J 3 bases; bases outside gene matches: 7. This CDR3 is 16 amino acids long. The germline gives CDR1 MGHRA, CDR2 YSYEKL. CDR3 sequence: CASSQAGLRGTDTQYF. The CDR3 DNA reads as TGCGCCAGCAGCCAAGCGGGTTTGCGGGGGACAGATACGCAGTATTTT.

By sample fraction, this clone is medium-sized. The CDR3 bases are TGTGCCAGCAGTCCTGTTTTGGGGGGCGGTGAGCAGTTCTTC. Amino acid sequence: CASSPVLGGGEQFF. The V gene is TRBV6-4, the J gene TRBJ2-1, with D perhaps assigned TRBD1 or TRBD2 (6 bases each). CDR1 is MRHNA and CDR2 is SNTAGT in the germline V gene. The CDR3 runs to 14 residues. The germline V and J ends were trimmed by 5 bases and 9 bases, with 17 bases remaining between them.

V is TRBV4-2 and J is TRBJ2-7, with 11 bases aligning to TRBD2. The V gene's germline CDR1 is LGHNA and CDR2 YNFKEQ. CDR3 size: 17 residues. V gave up 1 base and J gave up 3 bases; unmatched junction bases: 8. The CDR3 loop reads CASSQVPTSGGVYEQYF. Written as DNA, the CDR3 is TGTGCCAGCAGCCAAGTTCCCACTAGCGGGGGTGTCTACGAGCAGTACTTC.

This clone was recorded once. The V gene is TRBV7-9, the J gene TRBJ2-7, with 7 bases lining up with TRBD1. J was trimmed by 2 bases and V by 4 bases; bases with no gene match: 2. This CDR3 is built from 13 residues. Germline V lookup: CDR1 SEHNR, CDR2 FQNEAQ (reference sequence). The CDR3 region has the DNA TGTGCCAGCAGCTGGGACAGCACCTACGAGCAGTACTTC. Amino acids: CASSWDSTYEQYF.

The chain uses TRBV7-2 and TRBJ1-5; D possibly corresponds to TRBD1 (6 bases). The CDR3 runs 15 residues. The germline CDR1 and CDR2 sequences are SGHTA and FQGNSA. Trimming left V 1 base short and J 5 bases short, with 12 bases between. CDR3 sequence reads: CASSLGRGWDQPQHF. In nucleotides, the CDR3 is TGTGCCAGCAGCTTAGGTAGGGGGTGGGATCAGCCCCAGCATTTT.

The chain employs TRBV5-6 and TRBJ2-2; D perhaps matches TRBD2 (5 bases). CDR3 length: 15 amino acids. CDR1 and CDR2 (germline): SGHDT, YYEEEE. Trimming shortened V by 2 bases and J by 4 bases, and 12 bases separated the two germline ends. CDR3 in DNA: TGTGCCAGCAGCTTAAGGCACGGGGTCACCGGGGAGCTGTTTTTT. Protein sequence: CASSLRHGVTGELFF.